The 6 T cell receptor beta chains below all came from one sample that was sequenced in a study of T cells after yellow fever vaccination. TCRdb reprocessed the 5' RACE reads with MiXCR, giving one entry per CDR3 protein. The profile shows approximately 74,000 distinct CDR3 sequences, 5% to 6.5% of them singletons. The material sequenced was CD4+ T cells sorted from PBMCs, taken approximately 16 days after the first yellow fever vaccination. All receptors come from a man in his late teens or twenties who received the YFV17D yellow fever vaccine.

This clonotype showed up many times. J is TRBJ1-2 and V is TRBV20-1; possibly TRBD1 for D (6 bases). The CDR3 is made up of 13 amino acids. Germline CDR1 DFQATT, CDR2 SNEGSKA (reference sequence). Trimming pared 0 bases from V and 13 bases from J, leaving 18 bases between. The CDR3: CSARDGGAPGPTF. In DNA form, the CDR3 reads TGCAGTGCTAGAGATGGGGGGGCTCCGGGACCCACCTTC.

This clonotype showed up many times. The J gene is TRBJ2-1, the V gene TRBV5-1; 11 positions agree with TRBD2. CDR3 length: 17 residues. Per germline, CDR1 SGHRS and CDR2 YFSETQ. V was pared by 3 bases and J by 6 bases, with 11 bases of the junction left unmatched. The DNA of the CDR3 is TGCGCCAGCAGCTCAAATCCTAGCGGGGGGCCCGCCAATGAGCAGTTCTTC. Its protein is CASSSNPSGGPANEQFF.

Points on this clonotype: A clone one base away is much larger, so this may be a read error. The genes are TRBV20-1 and TRBJ2-7; 8 bases match TRBD1. The CDR3 has 15 amino acids. CDR1 and CDR2 (germline): DFQATT, SNEGSKA (reference sequence). Here the CDR3 DNA reads TGCAGTGCTCCCGCGTGGGACAGGCTGCCCTACAAGCAGTACTTC. Translated: CSAPAWDRLPYKQYF.

This clonotype occurred many times. The chain couples TRBV19 to TRBJ2-3; D is ambiguous. Trimming removed 4 bases at V and 2 bases at J, with 7 bases between. This CDR3 has 13 residues. CDR1 and CDR2 from the germline V gene are LNHDA and SQIVND (reference sequence). The CDR3: CASSTTFTDTQYF. The DNA for the CDR3 is TGTGCCAGTAGTACTACGTTCACAGATACGCAGTATTTT.

This clonotype was seen more than once but under ten times. The chain joins TRBV30 to TRBJ1-2, with D hard to call. Trimming removed 4 bases from V and 1 base from J, with 7 bases in between. From germline, CDR1 is GTSNPN and CDR2 SVGIG (reference sequence). This CDR3 has 12 residues. CDR3 protein: CAWKYLNYGYTF. DNA of the CDR3: TGTGCCTGGAAATACCTTAACTATGGCTACACCTTC.

Turning to this clonotype: Germline is not matched at one junction end, which may reflect a read error. V is TRBV6-2 or TRBV6-3 and J is TRBJ1-5; 9 nucleotides line up with TRBD1. Germline CDR1 MNHEY, CDR2 SVGEGT. CDR3 size: 14 residues. The CDR3 loop reads CASRGTGSKQPQHF. The CDR3 DNA reads as TGTGCCAGCAGGGGGACAGGGAGCAAACAGCCCCAGCATTTT.